This T cell receptor beta chain appears in the sequencing data of a study of OX40 agonist ivuxolimab in advanced cancers. The overall study: Patients were treated with ivuxolimab, an agonistic anti-OX40 (CD134) antibody. Hepatocellular carcinoma, melanoma, renal cell or head and neck cancer affected the dose-escalation patients.

Study-wide points: In the expanded peripheral T cells, antigen specificity was never determined.

Assay: immunoSEQ multiplex PCR; the TCRdb copy retains only in-frame clones and omits some. The top ten hold approximately 11% of the sample, which has approximately 65,000 clones, roughly four fifths seen once. Anyone with autoimmune disease history or systemic immunosuppression was excluded. On this clone: Its antigen is still unknown.

Germline values: CDR1 LNHDA, CDR2 SQIVND (reference sequence). J gave up 4 bases and V 10 bases, and 8 bases lay outside the gene matches. The CDR3 spans 15 residues. The clonotype originates from an adult with an advanced solid tumor such as melanoma, head and neck, liver or kidney cancer. This sequence joins TRBV19 and TRBJ1-5, with 12 bases matching TRBD1. The sample in question was CD4+ or CD8+ T cells sorted from blood, obtained in a trial of the OX40 agonist ivuxolimab. Written as DNA, the CDR3 is TGTGCCACCCAGGGGACAGGGGGCGCGAATCAGCCCCAGCATTTT. Translating gives CATQGTGGANQPQHF.